These 13 T cell receptor beta chains share one sample of origin, sequenced in a study of T-cell memory formation after mild COVID-19. TCRdb reprocessed the 5' RACE reads via MiXCR and lists one record per CDR3 protein. The sample lists about 620,000 distinct CDR3 sequences; approximately 19% were seen once. The sample was PBMCs or a T cell subset sorted from them (not recorded which). Receptor source: an adult woman who had mild COVID-19 (a few samples of this study predate the infection). Cell type and time point are not known.

Remarks on this clonotype: With a much larger clone just one base away, this may be a read error. The J gene is TRBJ1-2, the V gene TRBV7-2, with D maybe TRBD1 (6 bases). The CDR3 runs to 13 residues. The germline V gene encodes CDR1 SGHTA and CDR2 FQGNSA. Trimming shortened V by 5 bases and J by 3 bases, and 10 bases separated the two germline ends. Here the CDR3 DNA reads TGTGCCAGCAGCCTCGGACAGTACTATGGCTACACCTTC. Its translation: CASSLGQYYGYTF.

The chain employs TRBV28 and TRBJ2-3, with 7 nucleotides matching TRBD1. The J call is uncertain, as TRBJ2-5 better fits the DNA end. The CDR3 has 13 amino acids. Germline V CDR1 and CDR2: MDHEN, SYDVKM. This CDR3 is CASSQQGWKTQYF. For the CDR3, the DNA is TGTGCCAGCAGCCAACAGGGGTGGAAGACCCAGTACTTC.

This chain connects TRBV6-6 to TRBJ1-2; weak D call: TRBD1 (5 bases). V was shortened by 6 bases and J by 2 bases, with 13 bases between the two germline ends. Looked up from germline, CDR1 is MNHNY and CDR2 is SVGAGI (reference sequence). The CDR3 consists of 14 residues. CDR3 sequence reads: CASSDSSLNYGYTF. DNA for the CDR3: TGTGCCAGCAGCGACAGCTCTTTAAACTATGGCTACACCTTC.

The rearrangement uses TRBV27 and TRBJ2-7; D tentatively fits TRBD1 or TRBD2 (5 bases each). This CDR3 is 15 amino acids long. CDR1 is MNHEY and CDR2 is SMNVEV in the germline V gene (reference sequence). V shed 5 bases and J shed 0 bases, with 14 bases lying between them. This CDR3 reads CASSTLGESSYEQYF. CDR3 in DNA: TGTGCCAGCAGTACCTTGGGGGAGAGCTCCTACGAGCAGTACTTC.

The chain couples TRBV10-3 to TRBJ2-5, with TRBD2 matching 9 bases. Germline-derived CDR1 and CDR2 are ENHRY and SYGVKD. The CDR3 extends over 17 amino acids. V dropped 0 bases and J dropped 1; count of bases not matched to a gene: 6. Here the CDR3 DNA reads TGTGCCATCAGTGAGTCAGGGAGCGGGGGGCCCCAAGAGACCCAGTACTTC. Translating gives CAISESGSGGPQETQYF.

The chain recombines TRBV24-1 with TRBJ1-2, with TRBD1 matching 9 bases. Looked up from germline, CDR1 is KGHDR and CDR2 is SFDVKD. CDR3 length: 18 residues. V was clipped by 2 bases and J by 5 bases; unmatched bases: 14. The CDR3 DNA follows: TGTGCCACCAGTGATTCCAATTTTCTGGGACAGGGAGAGTATGGCTACACCTTC. Protein sequence: CATSDSNFLGQGEYGYTF.

There are a few counts of this clonotype. DNA of the CDR3: TGCGCCAGCAGCTTGGTCCCCGATCAGCCCCAGCATTTT. It translates to CASSLVPDQPQHF. This chain uses TRBV5-1 with TRBJ1-5; no definite D call. This CDR3 comprises 13 residues. V was trimmed by 0 bases and J by 5 bases, leaving 6 bases between them. The germline CDR1 and CDR2 sequences are SGHRS and YFSETQ.

V is TRBV3-1 and J is TRBJ1-2; D may be TRBD1 (5 bases). This CDR3 region has 14 residues. CDR1 and CDR2 from the germline V gene are LGHDT and YNNKEL (reference sequence). Trimming pared 2 bases from V and 2 bases from J, leaving 9 bases between. The CDR3 nucleotides read TGTGCCAGCAGCCAATCTTCAGGGAACTATGGCTACACCTTC. Amino acid sequence: CASSQSSGNYGYTF.

Only a few counts were recorded for this clonotype. The chain recombines TRBV30 with TRBJ2-7, with 11 nucleotides matching TRBD2. Unmatched junction bases numbered 1, after V lost 0 bases and J lost 0 bases. The germline CDR1 and CDR2 sequences are GTSNPN and SVGIG (reference sequence). The CDR3 is 15 residues long. CDR3 nucleotides: TGTGCCTGGAGTGTACTAGCGGGGGACTCCTACGAGCAGTACTTC. Protein: CAWSVLAGDSYEQYF.

The chain couples TRBV11-3 to TRBJ2-1; maybe TRBD1 (6 bases). V shed 1 base and J shed 6 bases, with 19 bases lying between them. The germline V gene has CDR1 SGHNT and CDR2 YENEEA. The length of the CDR3 is 17 residues. This CDR3 reads CASSLGGSRDTVNEQFF. The CDR3 DNA reads as TGTGCCAGCAGCTTAGGGGGATCCCGGGACACTGTCAATGAGCAGTTCTTC.

The CDR3 sequence: CASSSRRSTEAFF. The CDR3 nucleotides are TGTGCCAGCAGTTCTAGACGTAGCACTGAAGCTTTCTTT. The V call is TRBV6-5, the J call TRBJ1-1, with no clear D. Germline assignment: CDR1 MNHEY and CDR2 SVGAGI. The CDR3 spans 13 residues. V was shortened by 4 bases and J by 4 bases, with 10 bases between the two germline ends.

The V gene is TRBV4-1, the J gene TRBJ2-5, with a tentative D call TRBD2 (6 bases). V was cut by 1 base and J by 1 base, with 10 bases left in between. The CDR3 loop spans 15 amino acids. Germline V gene lookup returns CDR1 MGHRA and CDR2 YSYEKL. Here the CDR3 DNA reads TGCGCCAGCAGCCAAGGGGCCGGGAGCCAAGAGACCCAGTACTTC. It translates to CASSQGAGSQETQYF.

The chain employs TRBV5-1 and TRBJ2-3; the match to TRBD2 covers 15 bases. Trimming took 1 base from V and 6 from J; bases not matched to a gene: 15. The germline V gene encodes CDR1 SGHRS and CDR2 YFSETQ. The CDR3 is made up of 20 amino acids. As DNA, the CDR3 is TGCGCCAGCAGCTTGAGTTGGACTAGCGGGGGGGCCTCGGGTGTGGATACGCAGTATTTT. Amino acids: CASSLSWTSGGASGVDTQYF.